Listed here are 15 T cell receptor beta chains from one sample, sequenced in a study of T cell changes during pregnancy in multiple sclerosis. Data came from immunoSEQ multiplex PCR; TCRdb stores just in-frame clones and leaves some out. The data contain about 42,000 clones, around 80% of them seen just once; the ten biggest clones take up 0.55% to 0.75%. The material sequenced was CD4+ T cells from peripheral blood mononuclear cells, taken before pregnancy. Every receptor here comes from a female donor with multiple sclerosis, enrolled in a pregnancy study.

The chain joins TRBV4-2 to TRBJ2-1; TRBD2 agrees at 8 bases. This CDR3 contains 15 residues. Trimming cost V 2 bases and J 9 bases; bases outside gene matches: 9. Looked up from germline, CDR1 is LGHNA and CDR2 is YNFKEQ. The CDR3 spells CASSQRGAGGGEQFF. CDR3 in DNA: TGTGCCAGCAGCCAAAGGGGGGCGGGGGGCGGTGAGCAGTTCTTC.

The chain employs TRBV5-1 and TRBJ2-1; weak D call: TRBD2 (6 bases). This CDR3 contains 13 residues. CDR1 is SGHRS and CDR2 is YFSETQ in the germline V gene. V dropped 5 bases and J dropped 6 bases, with 12 bases sitting between them. CDR3 DNA: TGCGCCAGCAGGGTGACGGGAGTCAATGAGCAGTTCTTC. As protein: CASRVTGVNEQFF.

The chain has TRBV5-1 and TRBJ1-1; D gene uncertain. CDR3 length: 13 residues. In germline, CDR1 is SGHRS, CDR2 YFSETQ. The ends were cut back, 4 bases at V and 6 bases at J, with 13 bases in the middle. The CDR3 DNA reads TGCGCCAGCAGCCCGTCCGGTCTTTCTGAAGCTTTCTTT. Protein: CASSPSGLSEAFF.

The gene calls are TRBV11-1 and TRBJ1-6, with D uncertain. The CDR3 totals 14 residues. The ends were cut back, 4 bases at V and 5 bases at J, with 9 bases in the middle. Per the germline V gene, CDR1 is SGHAT and CDR2 is FQDESV (reference sequence). CDR3 sequence reads: CASSSDRDNSPLHF. In DNA, the CDR3 is TGTGCCAGCAGCTCCGACCGGGATAATTCACCCCTCCACTTT.

This sequence joins TRBV11-2 and TRBJ2-2; D is unclear. Germline CDR1 reads SGHAT; CDR2 reads FQNNGV. The CDR3 is 16 amino acids. Trimming removed 5 bases at V and 0 bases at J, with 13 bases between. The DNA of the CDR3 is TGTGCCAGCAGCCTAAAGCGAGCTACGAACACCGGGGAGCTGTTTTTT. It codes for CASSLKRATNTGELFF.

The rearrangement links TRBV11-2 to TRBJ2-7; D may be TRBD2 (6 bases). Trimming pared 1 base from V and 0 bases from J, leaving 10 bases between. Germline V gene data show CDR1 as SGHAT and CDR2 as FQNNGV. The CDR3 spans 15 residues. CDR3 in amino acids: CASSLAQRASYEQYF. The CDR3 region has the DNA TGTGCCAGCAGCTTAGCCCAGCGGGCCTCCTACGAGCAGTACTTC.

This clone appeared many times. V usage is TRBV19 and J usage is TRBJ2-5, with 10 bases identical to TRBD2. The CDR3 has 12 amino acids. Germline CDR1 reads LNHDA; CDR2 reads SQIVND (reference sequence). The trim removed 6 bases at V and 5 bases at J, leaving 0 bases unmatched. The CDR3 DNA follows: TGTGCCAGTAGACTAGCGGGGGAGACCCAGTACTTC. Translation: CASRLAGETQYF.

This rearrangement joins TRBV20-1 to TRBJ2-5, with 7 bases matching TRBD2. V was clipped by 8 bases and J by 5 bases; unmatched bases: 5. This CDR3 is 11 amino acids long. From germline, CDR1 is DFQATT and CDR2 SNEGSKA (reference sequence). The CDR3 loop reads CSSWEGETQYF. The CDR3 bases are TGCAGTAGCTGGGAGGGGGAGACCCAGTACTTC.

The V and J genes are TRBV5-1 and TRBJ1-5; no clear D. Germline V gives CDR1 SGHRS, CDR2 YFSETQ. Trimming took off 0 bases at V and 4 bases at J, with 5 bases between the two ends. The CDR3 loop spans 13 amino acids. In DNA, the CDR3 is TGCGCCAGCAGCTTGGGAGAAAATCAGCCCCAGCATTTT. Translating it yields CASSLGENQPQHF.

The chain couples TRBV18 to TRBJ1-3; D gene unclear. Germline CDR1 and CDR2: KGHSH and LQKENI. V was clipped by 5 bases and J by 0 bases, with 14 bases between them. This CDR3 comprises 16 residues. CDR3 protein: CASSAAQAFSGNTIYF. CDR3 nucleotides: TGTGCCAGCTCAGCTGCCCAGGCGTTCTCTGGAAACACCATATATTTT.

The chain employs TRBV18 and TRBJ1-3, with D maybe TRBD1 (5 bases). CDR1 KGHSH and CDR2 LQKENI come from the germline V gene. V was shortened by 2 bases and J by 0 bases, with 11 bases between the two germline ends. The CDR3 extends over 16 amino acids. CDR3 residues: CASSPETASSGNTIYF. The CDR3 coding sequence is TGTGCCAGCTCACCAGAGACAGCAAGCTCTGGAAACACCATATATTTT.

The J gene is TRBJ2-2, the V gene TRBV5-1; D unclear. Germline-derived CDR1 and CDR2 are SGHRS and YFSETQ. The ends were cut back, 9 bases at V and 0 bases at J, with 12 bases in the middle. This CDR3 region has 14 residues. The CDR3 DNA is TGCGCCACCCAAAACGAGGCGAACACCGGGGAGCTGTTTTTT. Encoded protein: CATQNEANTGELFF.

The rearrangement links TRBV30 to TRBJ2-3, with 9 bases fitting TRBD2. The junction had 8 bases not matched to a gene; V was cut back by 6 bases and J by 4 bases. CDR1 is GTSNPN, CDR2 SVGIG, per germline (reference sequence). There are 14 residues in the CDR3. DNA of the CDR3: TGTGCCTGCCGATTAGCGGGAGCGGCAGATACGCAGTATTTT. It encodes CACRLAGAADTQYF.

This clone was detected only once. The J gene is TRBJ1-5, the V gene TRBV7-2; D call uncertain. V lost 1 base and J lost 9, with 10 bases in between. Germline V CDR1 and CDR2: SGHTA, FQGNSA. The CDR3 is 13 amino acids. The DNA for the CDR3 is TGTGCCAGCAGCTTAGGGGCCGGATCGCCCCAGCATTTT. Protein product: CASSLGAGSPQHF.

The CDR3 nucleotides are TGTGCCAGCGGGACAGCCTCCTACGAGCAGTACTTC. Amino acid sequence: CASGTASYEQYF. This chain connects TRBV28 to TRBJ2-7; the match to TRBD1 covers 7 bases. Germline assignment: CDR1 MDHEN and CDR2 SYDVKM. There are 12 residues in the CDR3. With V trimmed by 8 bases and J by 0 bases, 1 base remained unmatched.